This TCR beta chain is drawn from a study of T cell repertoires in cytomegalovirus infection. Study-level information: Newly reported HLA-C-restricted and thoroughly characterized HLA-B-restricted CMV epitopes were employed. Signatures in public TCR beta sequences pointed to both CMV infection and matching HLA type.

Germline loops: CDR1 LGHNA, CDR2 YSLEER. Trimming shortened V by 0 bases and J by 8 bases, and 13 bases separated the two germline ends. This CDR3 has 14 amino acids. One entry per CDR3 protein results from TCRdb running MiXCR on the reads. The sample carries about 830,000 distinct CDR3 sequences, approximately 32% recorded once. This clonotype was counted only a few times. Its antigen is not identified. Broader study findings: Cumulative public TCR beta family frequency identified carriers of CMV plus the relevant HLA. In two of eight donors, the top clonotype was HLA-C-restricted CMV-specific.

The TCR comes from a human donor in good health (CMV status not recorded). Some clones in this sample may be carry-over from other donors' samples. The chain uses TRBV4-3 and TRBJ1-1, with D possibly matching TRBD1 (5 bases). The sequenced sample was cultured CD8+ T cells from PBMCs, obtained from culture after CMV antigen stimulation. CDR3 region: CASSQDLWDREAFF. As DNA, the CDR3 is TGCGCCAGCAGCCAAGATCTGTGGGACCGGGAAGCTTTCTTT.